This record concerns one TCR beta chain sequence. Which antigen it targets is not known. Base qualities were left out, and no much larger clone turns up one base away. These data come from a study of T cell responses to AZD1222 COVID-19 vaccine (dated by TCRdb to about 2021). Context from the whole study: AZD1222 recipients whose second dose came at about 4 weeks and those whose second dose came at about 12 weeks were combined into one group, since spike-specific TCR depth and breadth did not differ between the two schedules. A total of just over 230 trial participants underwent TCR sequencing, of whom about 210 had received two doses of AZD1222 and roughly 26 had received two doses of the MenACWY control vaccine. Trial participants were enrolled by age into subgroups of 18-55, 56-69 and 70-plus years, and around 150, 28 and 57 TCR-sequenced participants, respectively, were included in these subgroups. Points the paper makes about the study in general: In the small 56-69-year group, the increase in depth fell short of significance, most likely because of low power. Conclusions about previously exposed vaccinees were limited because only six or seven AZD1222 recipients were SARS-CoV-2 seropositive at baseline. The vaccine-associated CD4 TCRs covered the entire spike protein, and the dominant responses fell in regions 160-218 and 743-854. A significant rise in spike-specific TCR breadth and depth was observed after two AZD1222 doses relative to day 0 and relative to MenACWY recipients. Participants were mostly white British and included more females than males, and it was suggested by the authors that clonal diversity may have been underestimated. Reportedly, close to half of the unique spike-specific TCRs recognized epitopes lying outside the regions that are mutated in the B.1.351 and B.1.1.7 variants. Because no day 14 peak-response samples were available, the repertoires could be characterized only after the peak T cell response.

The time point label corresponds to: baseline before first vaccination. Samples from vaccinated people were obtained from the UK trials COV001 and COV002, which included a single-blind randomized controlled phase 2/3 trial of AZD1222 (ChAdOx1 nCoV-19) in healthy adults. For TCRbeta chain sequencing, PBMC samples were collected from trial participants at day 0 and at day 28 after the second dose. The CDR3 regions of human TCRbeta chains were analyzed by immunosequencing. Per the source publication's procedure: Repertoire TCRs were checked for matches against a reference library of SARS-CoV-2-specific TCRs that had been generated using the MIRA antigen-specificity platform. Breadth was defined as the fraction of unique TCRs that were SARS-CoV-2-associated. Depth was defined as the fraction of total T cells that were SARS-CoV-2-associated. Each spike-specific TCR was assigned to its reactive spike region and to a CD4 or CD8 class using the MIRA data. Log10-transformed breadth and depth values were compared by one-way ANOVA with Sidak's multiple comparisons tests. TCRdb took this table from immuneACCESS and kept in-frame rearrangements with V and J called. Such tables lack part of the clones; where checked against another copy, unresolved V genes explain under half of the gap, and the rest is unexplained. The V and J calls and the clone size are those of that table, but D and trimming were determined from the DNA. For this sample there are some 130,000 clones; 85% to 90% appear just once. About 22% of the sample rests with the top ten.

The CDR3 covers 15 residues, taking in both the cysteine and the phenylalanine. The retained sequence is limited to the CDR3, 45 bases, with the frame set at the first base. For this chain, trimming is 6 bases at the V end and 1 base at the J end, and the number of junction bases without a gene match is 6. CDR1 and CDR2, per the germline V gene, are SNHLY and FYNNEI. The receptor's source is an adult in good health. This material consisted of peripheral blood, taken on day 0 of AZD1222 vaccination. The receptor chain draws on TRBV2 and TRBJ2-7; a stretch of 10 junction bases matches TRBD2. The encoded CDR3 is CASRPGLAVSYEQYF. In nucleotide form, the sequence is TGTGCCAGCAGGCCTGGACTAGCGGTTTCCTACGAGCAGTACTTC.